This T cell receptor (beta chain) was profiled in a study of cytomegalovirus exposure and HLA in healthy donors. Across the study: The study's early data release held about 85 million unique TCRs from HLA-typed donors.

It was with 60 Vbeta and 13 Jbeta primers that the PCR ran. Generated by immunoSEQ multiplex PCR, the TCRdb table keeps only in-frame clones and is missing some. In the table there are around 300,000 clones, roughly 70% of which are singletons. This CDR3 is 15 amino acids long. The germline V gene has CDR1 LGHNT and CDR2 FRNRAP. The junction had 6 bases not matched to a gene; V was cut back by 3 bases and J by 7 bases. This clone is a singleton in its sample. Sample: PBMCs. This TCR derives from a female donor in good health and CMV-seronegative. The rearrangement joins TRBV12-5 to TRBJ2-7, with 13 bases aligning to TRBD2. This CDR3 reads CASGLRTSGGLEQYF. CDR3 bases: TGTGCTAGTGGTTTAAGGACTAGCGGGGGCCTGGAGCAGTACTTC.